These T cell receptor beta chains were read from a single sample in a study of blood T cell repertoires in COVID-19. Libraries were prepared by immunoSEQ multiplex PCR; TCRdb keeps only in-frame clonotypes and omits some of them. The sample includes about 260,000 clones, roughly 82% of them seen just once. Material: PBMCs or T cells enriched from blood (not recorded which). The receptors stem from a woman aged 50 to 60 who had recovered from COVID-19. CDR3s include the opening cysteine and the closing phenylalanine or tryptophan. The D gene is left open where the match is weak. Clone sizes are given selectively: once, few, many, or a class where the clone is expanded.

size: many
V: TRBV2
D: -
J: TRBJ1-3
DNA: TGTGCCAGCAGTGAACAGGACTACACCATATATTTT
CDR3: CASSEQDYTIYF

size: few
V: TRBV7-9
D: -
J: TRBJ2-5
DNA: TGTGCCAGCAGCTTAGACGGTAACACTCTCCCAGGCGAGACCCAGTACTTC
CDR3: CASSLDGNTLPGETQYF

size: -
V: TRBV11-2
D: TRBD2
J: TRBJ2-1
DNA: TGTGCCAGCTCCCTCGCGGGACTAGCGACATATGAGCAGTTCTTC
CDR3: CASSLAGLATYEQFF

size: -
V: TRBV11-3
D: TRBD2
J: TRBJ2-7
DNA: TGTGCCAGCAGCGACGAGGCAGGACTAGCCTACGAGCAGTACTTC
CDR3: CASSDEAGLAYEQYF

size: once
V: TRBV6-5
D: -
J: TRBJ1-6
DNA: TGTGCCAGCGGAGAACAGGGTCATTCACCCCTCCACTTT
CDR3: CASGEQGHSPLHF

size: -
V: TRBV5-1
D: TRBD1
J: TRBJ1-2
DNA: TGCGCCAGCAGCCAGAACAGGGGGCGATCCTATGGCTACACCTTC
CDR3: CASSQNRGRSYGYTF

size: -
V: TRBV20-1
D: -
J: TRBJ2-5
DNA: TGCAGTGCCAACCAAGAGACCCAGTACTTC
CDR3: CSANQETQYF

size: few
V: TRBV5-5
D: -
J: TRBJ1-6
DNA: TGTGCCAGCAGCTCCAGACAGGAGAATTCACCCCTCCACTTT
CDR3: CASSSRQENSPLHF

size: -
V: TRBV18
D: -
J: TRBJ2-7
DNA: TGTGCCAGCTCCGGGGCGGCAGGGGTTGCTTCCGAGCAGTACTTC
CDR3: CASSGAAGVASEQYF

size: -
V: TRBV30
D: TRBD1
J: TRBJ2-7
DNA: TGTGCCTGGACTGACAGGGGCTACGAGCAGTACTTC
CDR3: CAWTDRGYEQYF

size: -
V: TRBV18
D: TRBD1
J: TRBJ2-7
DNA: TGTGCCAGCTCACCCGTTTCAGGGGGCCCCTACGAGCAGTACTTC
CDR3: CASSPVSGGPYEQYF

size: few
V: TRBV4-2
D: TRBD1
J: TRBJ2-7
DNA: TGTGCCAGCAGCCAAGCCCCCCGGACAGGAGCCTACGAGCAGTACTTC
CDR3: CASSQAPRTGAYEQYF

size: -
V: TRBV5-1
D: TRBD1
J: TRBJ2-5
DNA: TGCGCCAGCAGCCCGGACAGGGGGCTTGAGACCCAGTACTTC
CDR3: CASSPDRGLETQYF

size: -
V: TRBV4-2
D: -
J: TRBJ1-3
DNA: TGTGCCAGCAGCGGACAGCAGGCTGGAAACACCATATATTTT
CDR3: CASSGQQAGNTIYF

size: -
V: TRBV7-2
D: -
J: TRBJ1-1
DNA: TGTGCCAGCAGCTTAAATGGCGCCGGGGTCGGTACTGAAGCTTTCTTT
CDR3: CASSLNGAGVGTEAFF

size: -
V: TRBV19
D: -
J: TRBJ1-5
DNA: TGTGCCAGTAGTAGTCAGGGCCATCAGCCCCAGCATTTT
CDR3: CASSSQGHQPQHF

size: -
V: TRBV7-8
D: -
J: TRBJ2-4
DNA: TGTGCCAGCAGCTTAGACCCGCGGGAAAACATTCAGTACTTC
CDR3: CASSLDPRENIQYF

size: -
V: TRBV7-8
D: TRBD1
J: TRBJ1-6
DNA: TGTGCCAGCAGCTTGGGACAGGGACAGTCACCCCTCCACTTT
CDR3: CASSLGQGQSPLHF

size: -
V: TRBV28
D: -
J: TRBJ2-5
DNA: TGTGCCAGCAGTTTGACACTTACAACAGAGACCCAGTACTTC
CDR3: CASSLTLTTETQYF

size: -
V: TRBV2
D: -
J: TRBJ2-1
DNA: TGTGCCACCCGAGGTACAGGGCCGAATGAGCAGTTCTTC
CDR3: CATRGTGPNEQFF

size: once
V: TRBV27
D: TRBD1
J: TRBJ1-4
DNA: TGTGCCAGCAGACTCGGGGGGACAGGGCGTGAAAAACTGTTTTTT
CDR3: CASRLGGTGREKLFF

size: -
V: TRBV4-3
D: -
J: TRBJ1-1
DNA: TGCGCCAGCAGCGATGGACAGAGGCCGAACACTGAAGCTTTCTTT
CDR3: CASSDGQRPNTEAFF

size: -
V: TRBV19
D: TRBD2
J: TRBJ2-1
DNA: TGTGCCAGTCGGACTAGCGGGGGTGTAAATGAGCAGTTCTTC
CDR3: CASRTSGGVNEQFF

size: -
V: TRBV19
D: TRBD1
J: TRBJ1-5
DNA: TGTGCCAGTAGTCCAGGACAGGGAGGCCAGCCCCAGCATTTT
CDR3: CASSPGQGGQPQHF

size: -
V: TRBV30
D: TRBD1
J: TRBJ1-6
DNA: TGTGCCTCGAGTGACAGGGGTGCGCCACCCCTCCACTTT
CDR3: CASSDRGAPPLHF

size: once
V: TRBV11-3
D: TRBD1
J: TRBJ2-3
DNA: TGTGCCAGCAGCTTGGACAGGGGTACGCAGTATTTT
CDR3: CASSLDRGTQYF

size: -
V: TRBV18
D: -
J: TRBJ1-1
DNA: TGTGCCAGCTCACCACTAGGAGGGAACACTGAAGCTTTCTTT
CDR3: CASSPLGGNTEAFF

size: -
V: TRBV28
D: -
J: TRBJ2-7
DNA: TGTGCCAGCAGTCGAAGCGCCTCGGGTAGGCAGTACTTC
CDR3: CASSRSASGRQYF

size: -
V: TRBV5-1
D: TRBD1
J: TRBJ2-5
DNA: TGCGCCAGCAGCTTGGGGACAGGCGACCGAGCCCAGTACTTC
CDR3: CASSLGTGDRAQYF

size: -
V: TRBV6-5
D: TRBD1
J: TRBJ1-2
DNA: TGTGCCAGCAGGCGGACAGGGTCGCCCGATGGTGGCTACACCTTC
CDR3: CASRRTGSPDGGYTF

size: -
V: TRBV28
D: TRBD2
J: TRBJ2-1
DNA: TGTGCCAGCAGTTCCAAACCGGGACTACCAGGGAATGAGCAGTTCTTC
CDR3: CASSSKPGLPGNEQFF

size: -
V: TRBV11-2
D: TRBD1
J: TRBJ1-1
DNA: TGTGCCAGCAGCCGGACAGGGGGGAGGGCTGAAGCTTTCTTT
CDR3: CASSRTGGRAEAFF

size: once
V: TRBV9
D: -
J: TRBJ1-4
DNA: TGTGCCAGCAGCCCAGGAGGCATTCATGAAAAACTGTTTTTT
CDR3: CASSPGGIHEKLFF

size: once
V: TRBV11-2
D: TRBD2
J: TRBJ2-1
DNA: TGTGCCAGCAGCTCCAACAGCGGGGATTTTTTCAATGAGCAGTTCTTC
CDR3: CASSSNSGDFFNEQFF

size: -
V: TRBV7-2
D: TRBD1
J: TRBJ2-3
DNA: TGTGCCAGCAGCTTCCGACAGGGACACACAGATACGCAGTATTTT
CDR3: CASSFRQGHTDTQYF

size: -
V: TRBV18
D: TRBD2
J: TRBJ2-1
DNA: TGTGCCAGCTCACCGGAGACTAGCGGCTCCTACAATGAGCAGTTCTTC
CDR3: CASSPETSGSYNEQFF

size: -
V: TRBV27
D: -
J: TRBJ1-1
DNA: TGTGCCAGCAGTTTAGCGGGGAAGGGCACTGAAGCTTTCTTT
CDR3: CASSLAGKGTEAFF

size: -
V: TRBV5-1
D: TRBD2
J: TRBJ2-5
DNA: TGCGCCAGCACTCTAGCGGGTCTAAAAGAGACCCAGTACTTC
CDR3: CASTLAGLKETQYF

size: -
V: TRBV25-1
D: TRBD2
J: TRBJ2-6
DNA: TGTGCCAGTACTGCCCAAGCGGGAATCTCTGGGGCCAACGTCCTGACTTTC
CDR3: CASTAQAGISGANVLTF

size: few
V: TRBV3-1/TRBV3-2
D: -
J: TRBJ1-5
DNA: TGTGCCAGCAGCCATGGCGGGGGTCAGCCCCAGCATTTT
CDR3: CASSHGGGQPQHF

size: -
V: TRBV4-3
D: TRBD1
J: TRBJ2-7
DNA: TGCGCCAGCAGCCTGGACCGACAGGGACCCTACGAGCAGTACTTC
CDR3: CASSLDRQGPYEQYF

size: -
V: TRBV3-1/TRBV3-2
D: TRBD2
J: TRBJ2-3
DNA: TGTGCCAGCAGCCCGACTAGCAGCACAGATACGCAGTATTTT
CDR3: CASSPTSSTDTQYF

size: -
V: TRBV7-2
D: -
J: TRBJ2-3
DNA: TGTGCCAGCAGCCCCCCCGTGGATACGCAGTATTTT
CDR3: CASSPPVDTQYF

size: -
V: TRBV4-3
D: TRBD1
J: TRBJ2-7
DNA: TGCGCCAGCAGCCAAGGGGCTCCAGGGACAGGGGGTTTTAACGAGCAGTACTTC
CDR3: CASSQGAPGTGGFNEQYF

size: -
V: TRBV6-5
D: TRBD1
J: TRBJ2-5
DNA: TGTGCCACTAGTCAGGGGGCTCGGGAGACCCAGTACTTC
CDR3: CATSQGARETQYF

size: -
V: TRBV7-2
D: -
J: TRBJ1-2
DNA: TGTGCCAGCAGCTTAGCTCGGGGGACCTATGGCTACACCTTC
CDR3: CASSLARGTYGYTF

size: -
V: TRBV30
D: TRBD2
J: TRBJ2-1
DNA: TGTGCCGGGAGACTAGCGGGAGTCTACAATGAGCAGTTCTTC
CDR3: CAGRLAGVYNEQFF

size: -
V: TRBV29-1
D: -
J: TRBJ1-2
DNA: TGCAGCGTATCCCCCAGTTCCTATGGCTACACCTTC
CDR3: CSVSPSSYGYTF

size: -
V: TRBV7-3
D: TRBD2
J: TRBJ2-7
DNA: TGTGCCAGCAGCTTAGCGGGAGGGCCCTACGAGCAGTACTTC
CDR3: CASSLAGGPYEQYF

size: -
V: TRBV30
D: TRBD1
J: TRBJ1-2
DNA: TGTGCCTGGAGGGCACCGGGACAGGGGGGCTCTGGCTACACCTTC
CDR3: CAWRAPGQGGSGYTF

size: -
V: TRBV1
D: -
J: TRBJ2-5
DNA: TGCACCAGCAGCCAAGATGAGGGACAGTCCCAAGAGACCCAGTACTTC
CDR3: CTSSQDEGQSQETQYF